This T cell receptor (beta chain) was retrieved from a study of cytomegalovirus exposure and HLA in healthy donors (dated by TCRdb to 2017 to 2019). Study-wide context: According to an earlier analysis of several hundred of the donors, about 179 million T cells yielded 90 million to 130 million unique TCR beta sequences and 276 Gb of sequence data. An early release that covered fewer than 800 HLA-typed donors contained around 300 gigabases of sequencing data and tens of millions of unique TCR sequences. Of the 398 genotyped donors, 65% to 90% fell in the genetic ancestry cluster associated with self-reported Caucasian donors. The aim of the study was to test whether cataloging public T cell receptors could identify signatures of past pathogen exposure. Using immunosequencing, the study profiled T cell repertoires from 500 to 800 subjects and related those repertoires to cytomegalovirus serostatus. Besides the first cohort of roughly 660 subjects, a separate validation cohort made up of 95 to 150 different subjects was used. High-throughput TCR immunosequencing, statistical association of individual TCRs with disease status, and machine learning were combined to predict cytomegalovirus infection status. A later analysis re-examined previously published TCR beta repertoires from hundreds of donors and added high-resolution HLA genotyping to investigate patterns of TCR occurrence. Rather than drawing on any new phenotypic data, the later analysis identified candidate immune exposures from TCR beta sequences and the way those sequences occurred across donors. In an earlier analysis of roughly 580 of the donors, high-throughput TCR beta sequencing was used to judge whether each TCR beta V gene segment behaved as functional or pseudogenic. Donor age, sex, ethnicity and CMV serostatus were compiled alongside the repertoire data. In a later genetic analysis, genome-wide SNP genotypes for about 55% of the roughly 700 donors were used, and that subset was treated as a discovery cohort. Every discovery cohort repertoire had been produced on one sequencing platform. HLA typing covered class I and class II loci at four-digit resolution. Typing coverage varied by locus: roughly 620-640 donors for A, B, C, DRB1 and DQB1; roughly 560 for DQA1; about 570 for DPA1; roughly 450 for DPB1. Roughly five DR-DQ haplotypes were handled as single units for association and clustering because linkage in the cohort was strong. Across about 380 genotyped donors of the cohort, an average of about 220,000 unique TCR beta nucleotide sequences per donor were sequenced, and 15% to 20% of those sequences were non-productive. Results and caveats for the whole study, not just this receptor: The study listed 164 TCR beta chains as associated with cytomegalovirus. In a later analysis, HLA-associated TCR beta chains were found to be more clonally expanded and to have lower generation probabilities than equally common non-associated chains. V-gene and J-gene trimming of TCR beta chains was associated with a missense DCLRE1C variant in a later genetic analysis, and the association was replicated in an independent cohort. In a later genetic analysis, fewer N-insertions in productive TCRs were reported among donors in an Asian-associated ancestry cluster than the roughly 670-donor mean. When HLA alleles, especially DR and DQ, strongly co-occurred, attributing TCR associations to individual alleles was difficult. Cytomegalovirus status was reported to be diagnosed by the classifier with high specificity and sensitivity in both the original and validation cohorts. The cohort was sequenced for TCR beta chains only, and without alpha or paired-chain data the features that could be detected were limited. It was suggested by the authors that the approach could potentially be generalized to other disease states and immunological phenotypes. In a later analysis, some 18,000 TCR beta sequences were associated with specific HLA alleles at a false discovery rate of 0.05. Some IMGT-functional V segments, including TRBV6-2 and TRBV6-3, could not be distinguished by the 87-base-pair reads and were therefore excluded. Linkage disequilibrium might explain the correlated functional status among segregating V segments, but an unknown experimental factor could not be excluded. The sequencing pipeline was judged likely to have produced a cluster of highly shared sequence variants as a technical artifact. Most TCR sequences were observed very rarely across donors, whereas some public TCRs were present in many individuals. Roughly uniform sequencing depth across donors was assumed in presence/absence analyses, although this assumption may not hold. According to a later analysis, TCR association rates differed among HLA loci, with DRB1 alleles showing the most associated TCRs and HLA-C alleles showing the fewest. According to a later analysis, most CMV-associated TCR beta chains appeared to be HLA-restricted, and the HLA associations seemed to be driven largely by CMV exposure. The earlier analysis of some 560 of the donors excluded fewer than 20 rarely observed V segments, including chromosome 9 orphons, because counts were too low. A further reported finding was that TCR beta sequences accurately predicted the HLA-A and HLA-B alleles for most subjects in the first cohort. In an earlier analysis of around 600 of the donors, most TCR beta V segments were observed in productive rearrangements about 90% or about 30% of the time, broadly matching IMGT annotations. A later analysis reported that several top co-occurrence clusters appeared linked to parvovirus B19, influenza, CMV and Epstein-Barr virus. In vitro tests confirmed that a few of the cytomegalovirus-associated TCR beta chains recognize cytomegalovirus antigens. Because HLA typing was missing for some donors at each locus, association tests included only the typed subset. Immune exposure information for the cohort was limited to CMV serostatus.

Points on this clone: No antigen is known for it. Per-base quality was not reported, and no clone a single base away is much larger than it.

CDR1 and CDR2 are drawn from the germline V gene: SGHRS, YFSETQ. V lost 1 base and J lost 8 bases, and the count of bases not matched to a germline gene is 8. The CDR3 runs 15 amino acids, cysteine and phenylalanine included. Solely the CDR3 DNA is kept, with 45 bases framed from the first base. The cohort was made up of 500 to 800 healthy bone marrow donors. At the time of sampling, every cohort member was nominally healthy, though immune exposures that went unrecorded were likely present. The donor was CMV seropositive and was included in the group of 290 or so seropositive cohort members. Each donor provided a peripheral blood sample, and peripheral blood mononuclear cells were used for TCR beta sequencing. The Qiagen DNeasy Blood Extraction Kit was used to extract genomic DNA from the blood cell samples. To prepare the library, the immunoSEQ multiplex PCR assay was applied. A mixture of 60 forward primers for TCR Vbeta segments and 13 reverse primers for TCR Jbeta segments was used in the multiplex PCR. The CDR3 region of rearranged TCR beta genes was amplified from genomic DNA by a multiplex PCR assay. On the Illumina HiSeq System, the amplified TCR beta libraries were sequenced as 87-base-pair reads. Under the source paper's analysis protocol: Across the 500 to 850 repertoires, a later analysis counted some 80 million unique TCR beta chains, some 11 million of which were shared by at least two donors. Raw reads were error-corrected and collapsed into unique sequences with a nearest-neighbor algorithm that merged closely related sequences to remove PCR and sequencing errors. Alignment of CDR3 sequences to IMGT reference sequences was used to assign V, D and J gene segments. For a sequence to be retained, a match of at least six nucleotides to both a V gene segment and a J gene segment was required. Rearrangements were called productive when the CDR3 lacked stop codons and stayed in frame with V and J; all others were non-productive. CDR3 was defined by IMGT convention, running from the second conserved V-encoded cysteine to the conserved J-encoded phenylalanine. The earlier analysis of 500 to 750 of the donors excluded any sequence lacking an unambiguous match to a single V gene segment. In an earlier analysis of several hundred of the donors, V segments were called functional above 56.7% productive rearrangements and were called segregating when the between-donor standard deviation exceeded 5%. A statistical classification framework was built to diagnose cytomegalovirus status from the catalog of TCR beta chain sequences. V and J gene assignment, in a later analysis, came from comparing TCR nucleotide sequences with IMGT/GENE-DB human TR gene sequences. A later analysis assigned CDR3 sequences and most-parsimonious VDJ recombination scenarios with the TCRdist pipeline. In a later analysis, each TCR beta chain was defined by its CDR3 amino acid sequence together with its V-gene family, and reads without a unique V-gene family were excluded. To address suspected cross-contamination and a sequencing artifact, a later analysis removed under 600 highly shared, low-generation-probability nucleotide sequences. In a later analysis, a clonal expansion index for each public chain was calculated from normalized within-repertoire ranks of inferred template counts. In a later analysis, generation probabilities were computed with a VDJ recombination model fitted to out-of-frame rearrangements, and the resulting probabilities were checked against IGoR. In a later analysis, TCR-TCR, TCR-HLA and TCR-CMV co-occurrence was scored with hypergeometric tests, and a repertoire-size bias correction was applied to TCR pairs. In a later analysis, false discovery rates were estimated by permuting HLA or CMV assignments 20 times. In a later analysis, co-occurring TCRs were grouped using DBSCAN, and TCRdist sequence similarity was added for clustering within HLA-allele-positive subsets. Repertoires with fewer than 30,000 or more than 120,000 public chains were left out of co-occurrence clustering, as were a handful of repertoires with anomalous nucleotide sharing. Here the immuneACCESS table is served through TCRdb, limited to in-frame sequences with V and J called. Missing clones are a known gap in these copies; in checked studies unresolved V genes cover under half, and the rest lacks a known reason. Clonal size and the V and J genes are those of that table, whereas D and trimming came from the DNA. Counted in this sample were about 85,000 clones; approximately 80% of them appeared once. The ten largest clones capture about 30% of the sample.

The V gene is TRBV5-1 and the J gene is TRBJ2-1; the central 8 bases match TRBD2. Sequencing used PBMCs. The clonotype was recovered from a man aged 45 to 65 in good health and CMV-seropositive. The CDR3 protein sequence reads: CASSLKAPGGDEQFF. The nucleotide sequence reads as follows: TGCGCCAGCAGCTTGAAGGCCCCGGGAGGGGATGAGCAGTTCTTC.